Listed below are T cell receptor beta chains from one sample, sequenced in a study of T cell responses to AZD1222 COVID-19 vaccine. The data were produced by immunoSEQ multiplex PCR, yet TCRdb's version contains in-frame clones alone and is incomplete. Of approximately 140,000 clones listed, around 90% are singletons. Sequencing was performed on peripheral blood, taken on day 0 of AZD1222 vaccination. These receptor sequences come from an adult in good health. Both conserved end residues are part of each CDR3. A D gene is named only where the DNA matches it firmly. Size is omitted from some rows. Given values are once, few, many or a class for expanded clones.

J,V,D,size,CDR3
TRBJ1-3,TRBV19,-,-,CASSNNRGSGNTIYF
TRBJ1-2,TRBV4-1,-,-,CASSQVGRKGNGYTF
TRBJ1-1,TRBV18,-,few,CATYGVGTEAFF
TRBJ1-1,TRBV9,TRBD1,-,CASSVEGGQYEAFF
TRBJ2-1,TRBV5-6,TRBD1,-,CASSFDRGTLTINEQFF
TRBJ2-2,TRBV3-1/TRBV3-2,-,-,CASNNDGGSNTGELFF
TRBJ1-5,TRBV6-4,TRBD1,-,CASSDSVPRDRAITRTYSNQPQHF
TRBJ1-4,TRBV6-2/TRBV6-3,-,-,CASSYRLGEKLFF
TRBJ1-3,TRBV6-6,TRBD1,once,CASSPITGATSGNTIYF
TRBJ2-1,TRBV6-2/TRBV6-3,TRBD2,-,CASSFRTSGTSYNEQFF
TRBJ1-3,TRBV6-6,-,-,CASSYLGRTIYF
TRBJ1-3,TRBV13,-,-,CASSLRLGRSGNTIYF
TRBJ2-5,TRBV5-4,TRBD1,-,CASSWGDRAVQETQYF
TRBJ1-1,TRBV30,-,-,CAWSVLGPLNTEAFF
TRBJ2-7,TRBV5-4,-,-,CASSLAVLPHEQYF
TRBJ2-7,TRBV19,-,-,CASSTSGASPIYEQYF
TRBJ2-1,TRBV7-8,-,-,CASFKTTSYNEQFF
TRBJ2-2,TRBV19,TRBD1,-,CASISTGTQNTGELFF
TRBJ2-1,TRBV6-5,-,-,CASSSDGSYNEQFF
TRBJ2-3,TRBV9,-,-,CASTLGGASTDTQYF
TRBJ1-2,TRBV5-4,-,few,CASSSGLLGDYGYTF
TRBJ2-2,TRBV28,-,-,CASSFFRGFTGELFF
TRBJ1-1,TRBV27,-,few,CASSQQRNTEAFF
TRBJ1-2,TRBV20-1,-,-,CSVMPDYGYTF
TRBJ2-1,TRBV29-1,TRBD2,once,CSVDRPGGSYNEQFF
TRBJ2-7,TRBV15,-,-,CATSRDGTREQYF
TRBJ2-5,TRBV29-1,TRBD2,once,CSVSVTSGRAIETQYF
TRBJ2-5,TRBV6-4,-,-,CASSPTPGGQETQYF
TRBJ2-2,TRBV27,TRBD2,-,CASSHSGRAVTGELFF
TRBJ2-1,TRBV19,TRBD2,-,CASSSGSAYNEQFF
TRBJ2-1,TRBV6-1,-,once,CASIEGSLTEQFF
TRBJ1-1,TRBV7-9,TRBD1,-,CASSGDRWGTEAFF
TRBJ1-5,TRBV6-2/TRBV6-3,-,-,CASSYFSGGNQPQHF
TRBJ2-3,TRBV19,-,-,CASSLGPTDTQYF
TRBJ2-7,TRBV28,-,-,CASSYADILYEQYF
TRBJ2-6,TRBV14,-,-,CASSQAPGFHSGANVLTF
TRBJ2-2,TRBV6-1,TRBD2,-,CASSERLAGTGELFF
TRBJ1-2,TRBV19,-,-,CASSIEPTRSGYTF
TRBJ2-7,TRBV29-1,TRBD1,-,CSVGQGYVSEQYF
TRBJ1-6,TRBV30,-,-,CAWKGDGINSPLHF